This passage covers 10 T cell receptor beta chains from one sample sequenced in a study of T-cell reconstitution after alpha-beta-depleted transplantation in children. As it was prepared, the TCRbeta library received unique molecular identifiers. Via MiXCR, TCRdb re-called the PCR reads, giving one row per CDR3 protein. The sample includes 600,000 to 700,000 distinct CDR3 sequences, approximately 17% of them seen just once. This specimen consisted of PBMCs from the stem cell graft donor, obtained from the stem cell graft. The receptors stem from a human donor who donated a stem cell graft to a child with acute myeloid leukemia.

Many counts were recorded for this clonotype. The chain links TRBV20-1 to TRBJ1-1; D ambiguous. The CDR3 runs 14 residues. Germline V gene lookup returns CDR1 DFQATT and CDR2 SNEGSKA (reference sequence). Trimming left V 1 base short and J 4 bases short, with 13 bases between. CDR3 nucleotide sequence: TGCAGTGCTAGAGCTGGGCAGGAATCCACTGAAGCTTTCTTT. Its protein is CSARAGQESTEAFF.

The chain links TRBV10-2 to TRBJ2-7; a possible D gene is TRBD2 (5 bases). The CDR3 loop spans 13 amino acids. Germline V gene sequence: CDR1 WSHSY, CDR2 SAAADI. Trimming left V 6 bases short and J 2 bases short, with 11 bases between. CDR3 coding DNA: TGCGCCAGCAGGATGGGGAGTCCCTACGAGCAGTACTTC. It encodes CASRMGSPYEQYF.

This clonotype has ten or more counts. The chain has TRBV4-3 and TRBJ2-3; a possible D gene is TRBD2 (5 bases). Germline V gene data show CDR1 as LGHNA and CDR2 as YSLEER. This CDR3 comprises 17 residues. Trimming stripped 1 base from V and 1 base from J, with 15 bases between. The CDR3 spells CASSQGTFMEGTDTQYF. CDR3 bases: TGCGCCAGCAGCCAAGGCACTTTTATGGAGGGCACAGATACGCAGTATTTT.

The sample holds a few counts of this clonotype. CDR3 amino acids: CASSGDRGPPLRAQHF. The CDR3, as DNA: TGTGCCAGCAGTGGGGACAGGGGACCACCTTTGAGAGCCCAGCATTTT. The chain has TRBV6-1 and TRBJ1-5; 10 positions agree with TRBD1. With 4 bases clipped from V and 11 bases from J, the junction kept 14 bases outside the gene matches. The CDR3 is made up of 16 amino acids. CDR1 MNHNS and CDR2 SASEGT come from the germline V gene.

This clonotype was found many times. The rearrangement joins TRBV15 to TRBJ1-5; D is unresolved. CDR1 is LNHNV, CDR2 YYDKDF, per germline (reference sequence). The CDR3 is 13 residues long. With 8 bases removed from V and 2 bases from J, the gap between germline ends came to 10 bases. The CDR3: CATGFMGNQPQHF. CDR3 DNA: TGTGCCACCGGGTTTATGGGCAATCAGCCCCAGCATTTT.

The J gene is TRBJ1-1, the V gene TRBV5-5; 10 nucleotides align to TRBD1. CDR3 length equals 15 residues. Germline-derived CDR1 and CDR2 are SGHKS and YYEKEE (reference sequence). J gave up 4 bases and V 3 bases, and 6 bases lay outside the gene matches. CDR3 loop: CASSSLRDRGTEAFF. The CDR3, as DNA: TGTGCCAGCAGCTCCCTCCGGGACAGGGGCACTGAAGCTTTCTTT.

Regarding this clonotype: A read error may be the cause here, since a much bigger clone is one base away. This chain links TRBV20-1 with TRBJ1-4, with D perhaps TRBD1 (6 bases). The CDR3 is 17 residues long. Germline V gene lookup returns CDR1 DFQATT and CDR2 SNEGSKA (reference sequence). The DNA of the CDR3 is TGCAGTGCCCGCAACCCCCTTTCGACAGGCCTCAATGGAAAACTGTTTTTT. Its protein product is CSARNPLSTGLNGKLFF.

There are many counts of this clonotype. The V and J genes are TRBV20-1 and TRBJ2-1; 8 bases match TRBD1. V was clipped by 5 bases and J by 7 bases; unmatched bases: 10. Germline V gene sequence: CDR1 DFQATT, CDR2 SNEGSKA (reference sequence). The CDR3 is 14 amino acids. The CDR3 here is CSAHDRGEGNEQFF. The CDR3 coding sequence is TGCAGTGCTCACGACAGGGGTGAAGGGAATGAGCAGTTCTTC.

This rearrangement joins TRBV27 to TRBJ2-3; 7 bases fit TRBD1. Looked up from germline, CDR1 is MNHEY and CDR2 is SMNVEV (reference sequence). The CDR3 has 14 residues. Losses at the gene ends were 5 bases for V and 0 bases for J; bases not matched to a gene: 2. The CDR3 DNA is TGTGCCAGCAGTGGGGGACAGAGCACAGATACGCAGTATTTT. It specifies CASSGGQSTDTQYF.

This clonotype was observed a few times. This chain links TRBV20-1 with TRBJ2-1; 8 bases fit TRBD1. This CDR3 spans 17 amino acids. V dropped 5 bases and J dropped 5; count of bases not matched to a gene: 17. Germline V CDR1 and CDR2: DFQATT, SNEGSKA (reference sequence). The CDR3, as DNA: TGCAGTGCTTCTTCACCGCCAGGGGGCCCCTACGACAATGAGCAGTTCTTC. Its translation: CSASSPPGGPYDNEQFF.